This record concerns one T cell receptor (beta chain) sequence. The antigen is undetermined. These data are taken from a study of cytomegalovirus exposure and HLA in healthy donors. For the study at large: Counted in an early data release were roughly 87 million unique TCRs from HLA-typed donors.

V shed 6 bases and J shed 5 bases, with 15 bases lying between them. The CDR3 consists of 14 residues. Germline V gene data show CDR1 as MNHEY and CDR2 as SMNVEV (reference sequence). The PCR contained 60 Vbeta and 13 Jbeta primers. Produced via immunoSEQ multiplex PCR; TCRdb's table is partial and in-frame only. The sample consists of around 150,000 clones, just under 70% of them appearing once. The study, taken as a whole, reports: Rates of TCR association differed by HLA locus in a later analysis, with DRB1 highest and HLA-C lowest. It was reported that the classifier diagnosed cytomegalovirus status with high specificity and sensitivity in both the original and validation cohorts. Most TCR sequences were seen very rarely across donors, but some public TCRs occurred in many.

This receptor was obtained from a man in his fifties or sixties in good health and CMV-seronegative. The rearrangement uses TRBV27 and TRBJ2-3; TRBD2 might be the D (5 bases). Sequencing used PBMCs. The CDR3 loop is CASRPGSSRDTQYF. Written as DNA, the CDR3 is TGTGCCAGCAGGCCGGGGTCCTCGAGAGATACGCAGTATTTT.